Below, 16 T cell receptor beta chains from the same sample are listed, as sequenced in a study of graft-versus-host responses after intestinal transplantation. Antigens for these TCRs are unknown. Method: immunoSEQ multiplex PCR; TCRdb's copy keeps in-frame clones and lacks some. The sample holds more than 60,000 clones, 80% to 95% seen once. Sequenced here: unstimulated CD8+ T cells sorted from spleen or lymph node cells, sampled before intestinal transplant. These receptors were obtained from a human donor who received an intestinal transplant.

The rearrangement links TRBV29-1 to TRBJ2-2; maybe TRBD2 (5 bases). From germline, CDR1 is SQVTM and CDR2 ANQGSEA. This CDR3 is 14 amino acids long. Trimming removed 6 bases at V and 5 bases at J, with 16 bases between. The CDR3 reads CSVPPPGKTGELFF. The DNA of the CDR3 is TGCAGCGTCCCCCCACCGGGGAAAACCGGGGAGCTGTTTTTT.

The rearrangement joins TRBV4-2 to TRBJ2-7, with 7 bases lining up with TRBD2. CDR1 is LGHNA, CDR2 YNFKEQ, per germline. CDR3 length: 15 amino acids. After removal of 3 bases from V and 0 bases from J, the junction contained 5 bases not matched to a gene. The CDR3 DNA follows: TGTGCCAGCAGCCATCGGGAGGCGGGCTCCTACGAGCAGTACTTC. This gives the protein CASSHREAGSYEQYF.

J is TRBJ2-5 and V is TRBV7-8; D is unresolved. The CDR3 runs to 15 residues. Germline V CDR1 and CDR2: SGHVS, FQNEAQ. The ends were cut back, 4 bases at V and 1 base at J, with 13 bases in the middle. The CDR3 DNA reads TGTGCCAGCAGCTCGCGCCCGTTAGCCCAAGAGACCCAGTACTTC. It encodes CASSSRPLAQETQYF.

This clone was counted a single time. This chain connects TRBV2 to TRBJ2-7, with TRBD2 matching over 10 bases. CDR1 and CDR2 (germline): SNHLY, FYNNEI. V trimming: 5 bases; J trimming: 3 bases; junction bases outside the gene matches: 10. This CDR3 region has 16 residues. DNA for the CDR3: TGTGCCAGCAGTCACGGGCTAGCGGGGGACGTCTACGAGCAGTACTTC. This codes for CASSHGLAGDVYEQYF.

A single count supports this clone. The chain carries TRBV27 and TRBJ2-7; tentatively, D is TRBD2 (7 bases). The CDR3 contains 14 residues. The ends were cut back, 3 bases at V and 5 bases at J, with 14 bases in the middle. In germline, CDR1 is MNHEY, CDR2 SMNVEV (reference sequence). CDR3 DNA sequence: TGTGCCAGCAGTTTGGGGGGGGCAGGTCACGAGCAGTACTTC. Residues: CASSLGGAGHEQYF.

V and J are TRBV5-6 and TRBJ2-1; D is undetermined. Trimming shortened V by 3 bases and J by 1 base, and 5 bases separated the two germline ends. Germline values: CDR1 SGHDT, CDR2 YYEEEE. This CDR3 is built from 13 residues. CDR3 sequence (DNA): TGTGCCAGCAGCTCCGGGTCCTACAATGAGCAGTTCTTC. Amino acid sequence: CASSSGSYNEQFF. The full variable domain, its missing parts supplied by reference TRBV5-6 and TRBJ2-1, is DAGVTQSPTHLIKTRGQQVTLRCSPKSGHDTVSWYQQALGQGPQFIFQYYEEEERQRGNFPDRFSGHQFPNYSSELNVNALLLGDSALYLCASSSGSYNEQFFGPGTRLTVL.

This chain joins TRBV7-2 and TRBJ1-2, with TRBD1 as a possible D gene (6 bases). Germline V gives CDR1 SGHTA, CDR2 FQGNSA. This CDR3 spans 14 amino acids. V was cut by 3 bases and J by 4 bases, with 12 bases left in between. In nucleotides, the CDR3 is TGTGCCAGCAGCTTCAACGGACAGTTCTATGGCTACACCTTC. Its translation: CASSFNGQFYGYTF.

This clone was seen only once. V usage is TRBV15 and J usage is TRBJ1-4, with 9 bases that match TRBD1. The trim removed 5 bases at V and 7 bases at J, leaving 8 bases unmatched. Germline V CDR1 and CDR2: LNHNV, YYDKDF (reference sequence). The CDR3 runs to 15 residues. This CDR3 is CATSPLSDRGEKLFF. The CDR3 DNA sequence: TGTGCCACCAGCCCCCTTTCGGACAGGGGTGAAAAACTGTTTTTT.

This chain links TRBV2 with TRBJ2-1; 10 bases align to TRBD2. The CDR3 spans 16 residues. Germline values: CDR1 SNHLY, CDR2 FYNNEI. V dropped 5 bases and J dropped 4; count of bases not matched to a gene: 8. The CDR3 protein is CASSLPSGGAYNEQFF. In nucleotides, the CDR3 is TGTGCCAGCAGTCTACCGAGCGGGGGGGCTTACAATGAGCAGTTCTTC.

The chain links TRBV6-5 to TRBJ1-1, with 11 bases lining up with TRBD1. Trimming took 1 base from V and 5 from J; bases not matched to a gene: 6. Looked up from germline, CDR1 is MNHEY and CDR2 is SVGAGI. The CDR3 totals 16 residues. The CDR3 sequence is CASSYFGTGGWTEAFF. In DNA form, the CDR3 reads TGTGCCAGCAGTTACTTTGGGACAGGGGGTTGGACTGAAGCTTTCTTT.

The V gene is TRBV14, the J gene TRBJ1-2; TRBD1 might be the D (5 bases). CDR1 is SGHDN and CDR2 is FVKESK in the germline V gene. V lost 0 bases, J lost 4 bases, and 9 bases lay in between. The CDR3 runs to 14 residues. CDR3 coding DNA: TGTGCCAGCAGCCAAGATAAGGGGATCTATGGCTACACCTTC. This encodes CASSQDKGIYGYTF.

The chain couples TRBV29-1 to TRBJ1-1, with D unclear. Germline CDR1 reads SQVTM; CDR2 reads ANQGSEA. V lost 2 bases, J lost 0 bases, and 13 bases lay in between. The CDR3 loop spans 15 amino acids. In DNA, the CDR3 is TGCAGCGTTGAATCACCGGGTGGAATGAACACTGAAGCTTTCTTT. Protein product: CSVESPGGMNTEAFF.

This rearrangement joins TRBV4-1 to TRBJ2-1, with 9 bases matching TRBD2. The CDR3 runs 16 residues. From germline, CDR1 is MGHRA and CDR2 YSYEKL. The J segment lost 7 bases and the V segment lost 5 bases, leaving 12 bases of the junction unmatched. CDR3 sequence reads: CASSFTGAGGLNEQFF. The CDR3 region has the DNA TGCGCCAGCAGCTTCACAGGAGCGGGGGGTCTTAATGAGCAGTTCTTC.

CDR3 in DNA: TGTGCCAGCAGCGAAGCGGGGGGAAGCACAGATACGCAGTATTTT. This encodes CASSEAGGSTDTQYF. This chain links TRBV9 with TRBJ2-3; 9 nucleotides match TRBD2. Germline V lookup: CDR1 SGDLS, CDR2 YYNGEE. Trimming removed 3 bases from V and 0 bases from J; junction bases left unmatched: 2. The CDR3 totals 15 residues.

V and J are TRBV6-1 and TRBJ1-5; a possible D gene is TRBD1 (5 bases). The CDR3 covers 14 residues. Germline lookup yields CDR1 MNHNS and CDR2 SASEGT. V lost 1 base and J 5 bases, leaving 9 bases between the germline ends. CDR3 DNA: TGTGCCAGCAGTGAAGGGGGCGGCTATCAGCCCCAGCATTTT. Protein: CASSEGGGYQPQHF.

The chain employs TRBV29-1 and TRBJ2-3, with D perhaps TRBD1 (5 bases). V gave up 4 bases and J gave up 4 bases, with 9 bases separating them. This CDR3 has 12 residues. Germline CDR1 is SQVTM and CDR2 is ANQGSEA. As DNA, the CDR3 is TGCAGCGTTGTGGGGCCCCCAGATACGCAGTATTTT. It codes for CSVVGPPDTQYF.